The T cell receptor beta chain described here comes from a study of blood T cells in healthy people across ages. The authors ran a second PCR of about 6 to 11 cycles using a sample-barcoded 5' primer and a J-beta primer mix. TCRdb redid the calling of the 5' RACE reads with MiXCR, one entry per CDR3 protein. The sample includes approximately 490,000 distinct CDR3 sequences, 24% of them seen just once. The CDR3 loop spans 13 amino acids. The ends were cut back, 0 bases at V and 4 bases at J, with 5 bases in the middle. Germline lookup yields CDR1 LNHNV and CDR2 YYDKDF (reference sequence). This same sample was also part of a study on T cells of mothers and their children.

The clonotype comes from a boy aged 10-17 years in good health. The chain has TRBV15 and TRBJ2-3, with no clear D. Material: blood. The CDR3 sequence is CATSRDIADTQYF. CDR3 DNA sequence: TGTGCCACCAGCAGAGATATCGCAGATACGCAGTATTTT.